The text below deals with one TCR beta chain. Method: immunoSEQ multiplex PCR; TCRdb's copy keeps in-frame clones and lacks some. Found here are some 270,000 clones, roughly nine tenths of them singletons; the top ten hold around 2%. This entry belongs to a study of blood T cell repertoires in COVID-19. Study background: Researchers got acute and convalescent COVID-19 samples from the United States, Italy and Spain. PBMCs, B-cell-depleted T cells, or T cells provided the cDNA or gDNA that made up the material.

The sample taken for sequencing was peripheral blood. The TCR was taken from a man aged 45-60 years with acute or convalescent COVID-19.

CDR3 loop: CASGQGNTIYF. In nucleotides, the CDR3 is TGTGCTAGTGGTCAGGGAAACACCATATATTTT. The V gene is TRBV12-5, the J gene TRBJ1-3; no definite D call. Trimming took off 5 bases at V and 4 bases at J, with 3 bases between the two ends. Per the germline V gene, CDR1 is LGHNT and CDR2 is FRNRAP. This CDR3 contains 11 residues.